One and the same sample provided the 17 T cell receptor beta chains below, sequenced in a study of blood T cell repertoires in COVID-19. Generated by immunoSEQ multiplex PCR, the TCRdb table keeps only in-frame clones and is missing some. This table holds roughly 65,000 clones, about four fifths found once. The sequencing input was peripheral blood. Receptor source: a human donor in a cohort sampled during active COVID-19.

The chain has TRBV18 and TRBJ2-5, with TRBD1 matching 9 bases. The junction had 8 bases not matched to a gene; V was cut back by 2 bases and J by 4 bases. CDR1 is KGHSH and CDR2 is LQKENI in the germline V gene. CDR3 length: 16 amino acids. CDR3 sequence (DNA): TGTGCCAGCTCACCAAGTACAGGGGGCAAGGGAGAGACCCAGTACTTC. This encodes CASSPSTGGKGETQYF. The whole variable domain, filled in from reference TRBV18 and TRBJ2-5, reads NAGVMQNPRHLVRRRGQEARLRCSPMKGHSHVYWYRQLPEEGLKFMVYLQKENIIDESGMPKERFSAEFPKEGPSILRIQQVVRGDSAAYFCASSPSTGGKGETQYFGPGTRLLVL.

The genes are TRBV24-1 and TRBJ1-2; 9 bases are shared with TRBD1. CDR1 and CDR2 (germline): KGHDR, SFDVKD. This CDR3 is built from 14 residues. After removal of 2 bases from V and 8 bases from J, the junction contained 5 bases not matched to a gene. The CDR3 DNA reads as TGTGCCACCAGTGATTCCACAGGGGGCCTCGGCTACACCTTC. Translation: CATSDSTGGLGYTF.

The chain couples TRBV6-6 to TRBJ2-7, with 12 nucleotides matching TRBD2. Germline assignment: CDR1 MNHNY and CDR2 SVGAGI (reference sequence). CDR3 size: 15 residues. The V gene end was trimmed by 4 bases and the J gene end by 2 bases; junction bases not matched to a gene: 3. The CDR3: CASSFLAGGPYEQYF. The CDR3 DNA is TGTGCCAGCAGTTTTCTAGCGGGAGGGCCCTACGAGCAGTACTTC.

The chain joins TRBV7-6 to TRBJ1-1, with D perhaps matching TRBD1 (6 bases). Germline V gene lookup returns CDR1 SGHVS and CDR2 FNYEAQ. Trimming pared 4 bases from V and 1 base from J, leaving 7 bases between. The CDR3 extends over 13 amino acids. This chain's CDR3 is CASSYRENTEAFF. CDR3 in DNA: TGTGCCAGCAGCTACAGGGAGAACACTGAAGCTTTCTTT.

The rearrangement joins TRBV28 to TRBJ1-2; 7 bases line up with TRBD1. Germline V lookup: CDR1 MDHEN, CDR2 SYDVKM. This CDR3 has 12 residues. Trimming at V came to 6 bases and at J to 5 bases, leaving 3 bases not matched to a gene. CDR3 in amino acids: CASRGTEYGYTF. The DNA for the CDR3 is TGTGCCAGCAGGGGGACAGAATATGGCTACACCTTC.

This rearrangement joins TRBV2 to TRBJ1-2, with D hard to call. The V gene's germline CDR1 is SNHLY and CDR2 FYNNEI. V gave up 1 base and J gave up 7 bases, with 13 bases separating them. This CDR3 has 14 residues. CDR3 residues: CASSEGTPSTGYTF. CDR3 in DNA: TGTGCCAGCAGTGAAGGGACTCCGTCGACTGGCTACACCTTC.

The chain combines TRBV19 with TRBJ1-1; TRBD1 matches 8 bases. Germline lookup yields CDR1 LNHDA and CDR2 SQIVND (reference sequence). This CDR3 is built from 14 residues. Germline trimming cut 5 bases from V and 5 bases from J; bases unmatched to any gene: 7. The CDR3 sequence: CASSSPTGETEAFF. As DNA, the CDR3 is TGTGCCAGTAGTTCCCCGACAGGGGAGACTGAAGCTTTCTTT. The variable domain in full, completed from reference TRBV19 and TRBJ1-1, reads DGGITQSPKYLFRKEGQNVTLSCEQNLNHDAMYWYRQDPGQGLRLIYYSQIVNDFQKGDIAEGYSVSREKKESFPLTVTSAQKNPTAFYLCASSSPTGETEAFFGQGTRLTVV.

In its sample, this clone was seen once. The rearrangement links TRBV19 to TRBJ1-1; D is perhaps TRBD1 (6 bases). Trimming took 5 bases from V and 3 from J, leaving 7 bases between them. CDR3 length: 12 amino acids. Germline V gene sequence: CDR1 LNHDA, CDR2 SQIVND (reference sequence). The CDR3, as DNA: TGTGCCAGTAGTGGACAGTACACTGAAGCTTTCTTT. Translated, it gives CASSGQYTEAFF.

V is TRBV11-3 and J is TRBJ2-7, with 7 nucleotides matching TRBD1. CDR1 is SGHNT, CDR2 YENEEA, per germline. The CDR3 sequence is 13 residues long. J gave up 8 bases and V 4 bases, and 8 bases lay outside the gene matches. Written as DNA, the CDR3 is TGTGCCAGCAGCTCGACAGGGTCAGGCAAGCAGTACTTC. Translation: CASSSTGSGKQYF.

The V call is TRBV21-1, the J call TRBJ2-7; the table calls TRBD1, which could not be checked here. TRBV21-1 is termed a pseudogene. The CDR3 sequence is 17 residues long. In DNA form, the CDR3 reads TGTGCCAGCAGCAAGCATACCGACAGGGGAATTTCCTACGAGCAGTACTTC. Protein product: CASSKHTDRGISYEQYF.

The chain has TRBV19 and TRBJ2-3; 13 bases match TRBD2. Germline trimming cut 4 bases from V and 2 bases from J; bases unmatched to any gene: 6. Germline lookup yields CDR1 LNHDA and CDR2 SQIVND (reference sequence). The CDR3 runs 17 residues. The CDR3 DNA is TGTGCCAGTAGTACCAGACTAGCGGGGGGCACCACAGATACGCAGTATTTT. Its protein is CASSTRLAGGTTDTQYF.

CDR3 sequence (DNA): TGTGCCACCAGCAGAGATCAGGGCGGTAGCAATGAGCAGTTCTTC. This codes for CATSRDQGGSNEQFF. The V and J genes are TRBV15 and TRBJ2-1; possibly TRBD1 for D (5 bases). Between the trimmed V and J ends, which lost 0 bases and 6 bases, there was a span of 12 bases. Germline CDR1 and CDR2: LNHNV and YYDKDF (reference sequence). There are 15 residues in the CDR3.

The rearrangement links TRBV7-2 to TRBJ2-5; D not resolved. Trimming removed 2 bases from V and 5 bases from J, with 6 bases in between. There are 12 residues in the CDR3. From germline, CDR1 is SGHTA and CDR2 FQGNSA. As DNA, the CDR3 is TGTGCCAGCAGCTTATACGAGGAGACCCAGTACTTC. Amino acids: CASSLYEETQYF.

The gene calls are TRBV27 and TRBJ2-6; perhaps TRBD2 as D (6 bases). The V end was cut by 8 bases, the J end by 3 bases, with 8 bases between. The CDR3 extends over 13 amino acids. Germline V gives CDR1 MNHEY, CDR2 SMNVEV (reference sequence). CDR3 protein: CASRGYGANVLTF. CDR3 nucleotide sequence: TGTGCCAGCCGGGGGTATGGGGCCAACGTCCTGACTTTC. Full variable domain (missing parts from reference TRBV27 and TRBJ2-6): EAQVTQNPRYLITVTGKKLTVTCSQNMNHEYMSWYRQDPGLGLRQIYYSMNVEVTDKGDVPEGYKVSRKEKRNFPLILESPSPNQTSLYFCASRGYGANVLTFGAGSRLTVL.

This clone was recorded once. This sequence joins TRBV11-2 and TRBJ1-1; D ambiguous. V was cut by 1 base and J by 8 bases, with 14 bases left in between. From germline, CDR1 is SGHAT and CDR2 FQNNGV. The CDR3 is made up of 14 amino acids. This CDR3 reads CASSLGVSLPEAFF. As DNA, the CDR3 is TGTGCCAGCAGCTTAGGCGTTTCATTACCGGAAGCTTTCTTT.

This clone was recorded many times. The chain employs TRBV5-1 and TRBJ2-7; no clear D. The CDR3 sequence is 15 residues long. V was cut by 0 bases and J by 0 bases, with 10 bases left in between. Germline loops: CDR1 SGHRS, CDR2 YFSETQ. The chain's CDR3 is CASSLGDSLSYEQYF. CDR3 DNA sequence: TGCGCCAGCAGCTTGGGCGACTCTCTCTCCTACGAGCAGTACTTC.

The V gene is TRBV5-5, the J gene TRBJ2-7, with 8 bases that match TRBD1. The CDR3 totals 16 residues. Germline trimming cut 0 bases from V and 2 bases from J; bases unmatched to any gene: 7. The germline CDR1 and CDR2 sequences are SGHKS and YYEKEE (reference sequence). As DNA, the CDR3 is TGTGCCAGCAGCTTGGTTCCGGGACAGGTCACCTACGAGCAGTACTTC. Protein: CASSLVPGQVTYEQYF.